This TCR beta chain is drawn from a study of T cell repertoires in cytomegalovirus infection. In the study overall: It can be stated that public TCR beta signatures indicated CMV infection as well as a matching HLA type.

TCRdb re-analysed the reads in MiXCR, keeping a single row per CDR3 protein. The table shows fewer than 200,000 distinct CDR3 sequences, with roughly 14% occurring only once. Whole-study results and caveats: Cumulative frequency (of public TCR beta family members) identified carriers of CMV plus the relevant HLA. HLA-C-restricted CMV-specific TCR beta clonotypes were dominant in the ex vivo response.

CDR1 and CDR2 (germline): MNHEY, SMNVEV (reference sequence). V dropped 3 bases and J dropped 6 bases, with 12 bases sitting between them. CDR3 size: 13 residues. With regard to this clonotype: What it binds is not known.

The chain links TRBV27 to TRBJ2-7; D unclear. The sequence derives from a human donor in good health (CMV status not recorded). Some clones in this sample may be carry-over from other donors' samples. The sample consisted of PBMCs. Here the CDR3 reads CASSFALPGEQYF. CDR3 sequence (DNA): TGTGCCAGCAGTTTTGCGCTACCGGGCGAGCAGTACTTC.